Sequencing of this TCR beta chain was carried out in a study of blood T cells in healthy people across ages. About the research overall: Template switching captured about one barcoded beta molecule per two T cells. Overall study results and limits: The recorded TCR beta diversity per million T cells decreased in a roughly linear manner with age. The lack of PBMC sorting stopped any conclusive naive versus antigen-experienced comparison. Fewer expanded clones and more diversity marked long-lived versus aged donors.

With regard to this clonotype: The antigen is not known.

The authors ran a second PCR of 7 to 11 cycles using a sample-barcoded 5' primer and a J-beta primer mix. TCRdb re-derived calls from the 5' RACE reads in MiXCR, one entry per CDR3 protein. The repertoire has about 640,000 distinct CDR3 sequences, roughly 53% of them found once; the top ten carry over 35%. Germline values: CDR1 ENHRY, CDR2 SYGVKD. The CDR3 sequence is 16 residues long. V lost 6 bases and J lost 3; bases outside the gene matches: 4. V is TRBV10-3 and J is TRBJ2-1, with 14 bases identical to TRBD2. Specimen: blood. The clonotype originates from a man aged 55 to 69 in good health. This CDR3 is CAIRETSGGDYNEQFF. The DNA of the CDR3 is TGTGCCATCAGGGAGACTAGCGGGGGGGACTACAATGAGCAGTTCTTC.